This TCR beta chain stems from a study of shared clonotypes between healthy human individuals. The test was conducted at deep level. Using immunoSEQ multiplex PCR, the repertoire was profiled, and TCRdb retains in-frame clones only, with some absent. The data contain 2 million to 3 million clones, more than 85% of them seen just once; the ten biggest clones take up around 0.37%. Whole-study findings and limits: Clonotype sharing among donors was thought likely to change with sequencing depth. Around 5% of naive CD4 clonotypes were shared across four donors.

About this clone: Its target is not known.

V was clipped by 10 bases and J by 0 bases, with 8 bases between them. The CDR3 totals 12 residues. Germline lookup yields CDR1 MNHNY and CDR2 SVGAGI (reference sequence). The J gene is TRBJ2-3, the V gene TRBV6-6; D possibly corresponds to TRBD2 (5 bases). This clonotype originated in a young man in good health. Some clones in this sample may be carry-over from other donors' samples. The sample comprised naive CD4+ T cells from PBMCs. Subset given: CD45RA+ positively selected. CDR3 sequence: CATGESTDTQYF. CDR3 nucleotide sequence: TGTGCCACCGGGGAGAGCACAGATACGCAGTATTTT.